A single sample gave rise to the 18 T cell receptor beta chains below, sequenced in a study of T cells after yellow fever vaccination. TCRdb itself ran the 5' RACE reads through MiXCR, one entry per CDR3 protein. The sample holds roughly 310,000 distinct CDR3 sequences; roughly 4% are singletons and the top ten take about 20%. The sequences come from PBMCs, collected on the day of the yellow fever booster vaccination. These receptor sequences come from a man younger than 35 who received the YFV17D yellow fever vaccine.

This sequence joins TRBV5-1 and TRBJ2-5; D possibly matches TRBD1 or TRBD2 (5 bases each). CDR3 length: 18 residues. Trimming removed 0 bases from V and 2 bases from J, with 20 bases in between. Germline CDR1 reads SGHRS; CDR2 reads YFSETQ. CDR3 nucleotide sequence: TGCGCCAGCAGCTTGGGCGGAAGGGGCAGGTCGGGACAAGAGACCCAGTACTTC. Translating gives CASSLGGRGRSGQETQYF.

This clonotype was seen many times. The chain employs TRBV7-8 and TRBJ2-5, with TRBD1 matching 9 bases. Per germline, CDR1 SGHVS and CDR2 FQNEAQ. V was clipped by 5 bases and J by 4 bases; unmatched bases: 8. The CDR3 contains 15 residues. The CDR3 loop reads CASSPRDRVVETQYF. For the CDR3, the DNA is TGTGCCAGCAGCCCCCGGGACAGGGTTGTAGAGACCCAGTACTTC. The full variable domain, completed using reference TRBV7-8 and TRBJ2-5, is GAGVSQSPRYKVAKRGQDVALRCDPISGHVSLFWYQQALGQGPEFLTYFQNEAQLDKSGLPSDRFFAERPEGSVSTLKIQRTQQEDSAVYLCASSPRDRVVETQYFGPGTRLLVL.

This clonotype has more than one count but fewer than ten. The chain has TRBV7-9 and TRBJ2-3; no clear D. V lost 3 bases to trimming and J lost 2 bases, with 9 bases between them. CDR3 length equals 14 residues. Germline V CDR1 and CDR2: SEHNR, FQNEAQ (reference sequence). The CDR3 region is CASSFSQATDTQYF. The CDR3 nucleotides read TGTGCCAGCAGCTTCAGTCAGGCCACAGATACGCAGTATTTT. The full variable domain, its missing parts supplied by reference TRBV7-9 and TRBJ2-3, is DTGVSQNPRHKITKRGQNVTFRCDPISEHNRLYWYRQTLGQGPEFLTYFQNEAQLEKSRLLSDRFSAERPKGSFSTLEIQRTEQGDSAMYLCASSFSQATDTQYFGPGTRLTVL.

The chain uses TRBV7-9 and TRBJ2-7; weak D call: TRBD2 (6 bases). Trimming removed 6 bases at V and 2 bases at J, with 11 bases between. Per the germline V gene, CDR1 is SEHNR and CDR2 is FQNEAQ (reference sequence). This CDR3 is built from 13 residues. The DNA of the CDR3 is TGTGCCAGCAGTGGGGCGGGGACCTACGAGCAGTACGTC. Translating it yields CASSGAGTYEQYV.

This clonotype was counted at least ten times. The chain is built from TRBV27 and TRBJ2-3; TRBD2 matches 9 bases. V shed 7 bases and J 4 bases; nucleotides not matched to a gene: 12. The CDR3 is 16 residues long. CDR1 MNHEY and CDR2 SMNVEV come from the germline V gene (reference sequence). In DNA form, the CDR3 reads TGTGCCAGCAAGACAGGGTGGCGGGGGGGGCCAGATACGCAGTATTTT. Translation: CASKTGWRGGPDTQYF.

This chain connects TRBV6-1 to TRBJ2-7, with D possibly matching TRBD1 (5 bases). V lost 0 bases and J 9 bases, leaving 15 bases between the germline ends. Per the germline V gene, CDR1 is MNHNS and CDR2 is SASEGT. The CDR3 has 14 residues. This CDR3 is CASSEARRQGVQYV. CDR3 in DNA: TGTGCCAGCAGTGAAGCCCGCAGGCAGGGCGTGCAGTACGTC.

This clonotype appeared many times. V gene TRBV5-1 combines with J gene TRBJ2-3, with TRBD2 matching over 8 bases. With 4 bases clipped from V and 2 bases from J, the junction kept 12 bases outside the gene matches. The CDR3 loop spans 17 amino acids. The germline CDR1 and CDR2 sequences are SGHRS and YFSETQ. CDR3 protein: CASSPITSGLFTDTQYF. In DNA, the CDR3 is TGCGCCAGCAGCCCGATTACTAGCGGACTATTCACAGATACGCAGTATTTT.

This clonotype was counted between two and nine times. This chain links TRBV11-2 with TRBJ2-5; unclear D gene. Germline CDR1 is SGHAT and CDR2 is FQNNGV. Between the trimmed V and J ends, which lost 0 bases and 3 bases, there was a span of 8 bases. The CDR3 is 14 amino acids. CDR3 DNA: TGTGCCAGCAGCTTAGATATCATAAAAGAGACCCAGTACTTC. It specifies CASSLDIIKETQYF.

This clonotype was detected only a few times. The gene calls are TRBV7-8 and TRBJ2-3, with 9 bases identical to TRBD2. Germline V gene lookup returns CDR1 SGHVS and CDR2 FQNEAQ. The CDR3 runs 16 residues. V lost 5 bases and J lost 4; bases outside the gene matches: 10. The CDR3 spells CASSPTAGGPADTQYF. As DNA, the CDR3 is TGTGCCAGCAGCCCGACGGCGGGGGGGCCCGCAGATACGCAGTATTTT.

The J gene is TRBJ1-1, the V gene TRBV9; TRBD1 might be the D (6 bases). Germline CDR1 and CDR2: SGDLS and YYNGEE. The CDR3 length is 13 residues. V lost 3 bases to trimming and J lost 9 bases, with 15 bases between them. The CDR3 DNA reads TGTGCCAGCAGCGCGGGCGGAGGACAGAAAGCTTTCTTT. It encodes CASSAGGGQKAFF.

The genes are TRBV10-3 and TRBJ2-2; 8 nucleotides agree with TRBD1. V dropped 4 bases and J dropped 6; count of bases not matched to a gene: 7. Looked up from germline, CDR1 is ENHRY and CDR2 is SYGVKD. This CDR3 spans 15 amino acids. DNA for the CDR3: TGTGCCATCAGTGGTGACAGGGGAGGCCCCGGGGAGCTGTTTTTT. As protein: CAISGDRGGPGELFF.

This clonotype was recorded many times. The CDR3 bases are TGTGCCAGCAGTTTGGACAGCGTCTTTAATTCACCCCTCCACTTT. This translates into CASSLDSVFNSPLHF. J is TRBJ1-6 and V is TRBV27; TRBD1 is a possible D gene (6 bases). The CDR3 totals 15 residues. V dropped 3 bases and J dropped 6 bases, with 12 bases sitting between them. Germline values: CDR1 MNHEY, CDR2 SMNVEV (reference sequence).

This rearrangement joins TRBV28 to TRBJ1-2, with 7 bases lining up with TRBD1. Per germline, CDR1 MDHEN and CDR2 SYDVKM. V lost 0 bases, J lost 0 bases, and 4 bases stayed unmatched. There are 16 residues in the CDR3. The CDR3 region has the DNA TGTGCCAGCAGTTTATGGCCAGGGGGGTCTAACTATGGCTACACCTTC. Translation gives CASSLWPGGSNYGYTF.

This clonotype was seen a few times. The V and J genes are TRBV5-1 and TRBJ2-3, with a tentative D call TRBD1 (5 bases). The germline V and J ends were trimmed by 0 bases and 2 bases, with 7 bases remaining between them. CDR1 and CDR2 (germline): SGHRS, YFSETQ. The CDR3 contains 14 residues. For the CDR3, the DNA is TGCGCCAGCAGCTTGGGGACAATCACAGATACGCAGTATTTT. It specifies CASSLGTITDTQYF.

This clonotype came up a few times. The chain carries TRBV7-9 and TRBJ1-1, with unresolved D. This CDR3 is 13 amino acids long. The V gene lost 1 base and the J gene lost 7 bases, with 10 bases spanning the gap. From germline, CDR1 is SEHNR and CDR2 FQNEAQ (reference sequence). The CDR3 DNA sequence: TGTGCCAGCAGCTTAGATGGCGCGATTGAAGCTTTCTTT. Amino acids: CASSLDGAIEAFF.

V is TRBV28 and J is TRBJ2-3; a weak D match, TRBD1 (5 bases). V was cut by 7 bases and J by 3 bases, with 11 bases left in between. The CDR3 totals 13 residues. From germline, CDR1 is MDHEN and CDR2 SYDVKM. CDR3 protein: CASNPGQTDTQYF. The CDR3 region has the DNA TGTGCCAGCAACCCAGGGCAAACAGATACGCAGTATTTT.

This clonotype came up a few times. J is TRBJ2-7 and V is TRBV23-1, with D possibly matching TRBD1 (6 bases). TRBV23-1 is given ORF status, its function remaining uncertain. This CDR3 comprises 15 residues. The V end was cut by 7 bases, the J end by 2 bases, with 18 bases between. CDR3 DNA sequence: TGCGCCAGCACCCAAAGGGGGAACCCTCCCTACGAGCAGTACGTC. Protein sequence: CASTQRGNPPYEQYV.

This clonotype was observed at least ten times. The chain recombines TRBV6-6 with TRBJ2-3, with D maybe TRBD2 (6 bases). V was shortened by 2 bases and J by 5 bases, with 14 bases between the two germline ends. The CDR3 is 15 residues long. Germline values: CDR1 MNHNY, CDR2 SVGAGI (reference sequence). CDR3 coding DNA: TGTGCCAGCAGTTACGAAGGCGGGGCGAAAGATACGCAGTATTTT. It specifies CASSYEGGAKDTQYF.